Following are 19 T cell receptor beta chains from one sample sequenced in a study of a mutant IDH1 vaccine in newly diagnosed glioma. Time point of the sample: baseline, week 1 (first vaccination visit). The sample's treatment: pre-vaccination baseline after standard-of-care therapy. Profiled with immunoSEQ multiplex PCR; TCRdb holds only in-frame clones, not every one. This table holds approximately 100,000 clones, around 90% found once. The sequenced sample was PBMCs, obtained from a glioma patient treated with radiotherapy, temozolomide or both. The receptors were sampled from a woman aged 50 to 65 with glioma.

J is TRBJ1-2 and V is TRBV11-3; D may be TRBD1 (6 bases). This CDR3 has 13 residues. The V and J ends lost 2 bases and 6 bases respectively, with 10 bases between them. The germline V gene encodes CDR1 SGHNT and CDR2 YENEEA. The DNA of the CDR3 is TGTGCCAGCAGCTTAATCAGGGGACATGGCTACACCTTC. Encoded protein: CASSLIRGHGYTF.

V and J are TRBV6-5 and TRBJ1-2; D not resolved. CDR3 length: 12 amino acids. V was trimmed by 6 bases and J by 3 bases, leaving 8 bases between them. The V gene's germline CDR1 is MNHEY and CDR2 SVGAGI. For the CDR3, the DNA is TGTGCCAGCAGCCCGGGGTACTATGGCTACACCTTC. Protein sequence: CASSPGYYGYTF.

The chain combines TRBV6-1 with TRBJ2-7; 7 bases line up with TRBD2. Germline values: CDR1 MNHNS, CDR2 SASEGT. With V trimmed by 5 bases and J by 10 bases, 5 bases remained unmatched. The CDR3 loop spans 11 amino acids. The DNA for the CDR3 is TGTGCCAGCAGTTCCACTAGCGCCCAGTACTTC. Its translation: CASSSTSAQYF.

The chain combines TRBV7-9 with TRBJ2-3; D gene ambiguous. CDR1 is SEHNR and CDR2 is FQNEAQ in the germline V gene (reference sequence). The V end lost 4 bases, the J end lost 6 bases, and 8 bases lay between the germline ends. This CDR3 is built from 12 residues. Written as DNA, the CDR3 is TGTGCCAGCAGCTCGACCGGGGATACGCAGTATTTT. This gives the protein CASSSTGDTQYF.

The V gene is TRBV6-5, the J gene TRBJ1-6; a weak D match, TRBD1 (5 bases). Germline V gene lookup returns CDR1 MNHEY and CDR2 SVGAGI. CDR3 length: 12 amino acids. V lost 4 bases and J 13 bases, leaving 11 bases between the germline ends. CDR3: CASSLPGGPLHF. CDR3 in DNA: TGTGCCAGCAGTTTGCCGGGGGGGCCCCTCCACTTT.

V is TRBV5-1 and J is TRBJ2-1, with D tentatively TRBD2 (6 bases). This CDR3 spans 16 amino acids. Trimming shortened V by 0 bases and J by 9 bases, and 19 bases separated the two germline ends. The germline CDR1 and CDR2 sequences are SGHRS and YFSETQ. CDR3 in amino acids: CASSLGGTHPRGEQFF. Written as DNA, the CDR3 is TGCGCCAGCAGCTTGGGCGGGACTCACCCAAGGGGTGAGCAGTTCTTC.

The rearrangement joins TRBV9 to TRBJ1-1, with D unresolved. Trimming took 4 bases from V and 11 from J, leaving 6 bases between them. CDR3 length: 9 amino acids. CDR1 and CDR2 from the germline V gene are SGDLS and YYNGEE. In DNA, the CDR3 is TGTGCCAGCAGCCCGGGGGCTTTCTTT. Translating gives CASSPGAFF.

This rearrangement joins TRBV4-1 to TRBJ1-2; D might be TRBD1 (6 bases). CDR3 size: 14 residues. The germline V gene encodes CDR1 MGHRA and CDR2 YSYEKL. V dropped 1 base and J dropped 2 bases, with 8 bases sitting between them. For the CDR3, the DNA is TGCGCCAGCAGCCAAGGAACAGGGAACTATGGCTACACCTTC. Translation: CASSQGTGNYGYTF.

This chain links TRBV9 with TRBJ1-4; 8 nucleotides line up with TRBD1. Germline CDR1 reads SGDLS; CDR2 reads YYNGEE. J was trimmed by 6 bases and V by 0 bases; bases with no gene match: 4. This CDR3 region has 15 residues. The CDR3 is CASSVGTGRDEKLFF. As DNA, the CDR3 is TGTGCCAGCAGCGTAGGGACAGGGAGGGATGAAAAACTGTTTTTT.

This chain uses TRBV30 with TRBJ1-6; D is unclear. The V end was cut by 4 bases, the J end by 13 bases, with 11 bases between. The CDR3 extends over 11 amino acids. Germline loops: CDR1 GTSNPN, CDR2 SVGIG (reference sequence). This CDR3 is CAWKEGFPLHF. CDR3 nucleotides: TGTGCCTGGAAGGAAGGGTTCCCCCTCCACTTT. The variable domain in full, with the rest retrieved from reference TRBV30 and TRBJ1-6, is SQTIHQWPATLVQPVGSPLSLECTVEGTSNPNLYWYRQAAGRGLQLLFYSVGIGQISSEVPQNLSASRPQDRQFILSSKKLLLSDSGFYLCAWKEGFPLHFGNGTRLTVT.

The gene calls are TRBV6-5 and TRBJ1-4; perhaps TRBD1 as D (6 bases). The V gene's germline CDR1 is MNHEY and CDR2 SVGAGI. The CDR3 covers 13 residues. Trimming removed 4 bases at V and 16 bases at J, with 19 bases between. CDR3 protein: CASSSSGEGLRFF. The CDR3 DNA sequence: TGTGCCAGCAGTTCATCAGGGGAAGGCTTAAGGTTTTTT.

The J gene is TRBJ2-7, the V gene TRBV28; D is possibly TRBD1 (6 bases). Germline assignment: CDR1 MDHEN and CDR2 SYDVKM. Trimming shortened V by 5 bases and J by 5 bases, and 13 bases separated the two germline ends. The CDR3 spans 13 residues. The CDR3 protein is CASSLGQLDEQYF. CDR3 sequence (DNA): TGTGCCAGCAGTCTAGGACAGTTGGACGAGCAGTACTTC.

This chain uses TRBV18 with TRBJ2-3; TRBD2 is a possible D gene (6 bases). The CDR3 length is 14 residues. V lost 3 bases and J lost 4, with 11 bases in between. The V gene's germline CDR1 is KGHSH and CDR2 LQKENI. CDR3 protein: CASSPETRADTQYF. CDR3 sequence (DNA): TGTGCCAGCTCACCGGAGACTAGGGCAGATACGCAGTATTTT.

This CDR3 is CASSQDAFLSGNTIYF. Written as DNA, the CDR3 is TGTGCCAGCAGCCAAGATGCTTTCCTCTCTGGAAACACCATATATTTT. This sequence joins TRBV4-2 and TRBJ1-3; D unresolved. V lost 0 bases, J lost 0 bases, and 9 bases lay in between. The CDR3 has 16 amino acids. The germline V gene has CDR1 LGHNA and CDR2 YNFKEQ.

This clone occurred a few times. The V call is TRBV30, the J call TRBJ2-3; D unresolved. The CDR3 runs to 12 residues. The germline V gene encodes CDR1 GTSNPN and CDR2 SVGIG (reference sequence). The germline V and J ends were trimmed by 3 bases and 2 bases, with 6 bases remaining between them. The CDR3 sequence: CAWRRATDTQYF. The CDR3 DNA is TGTGCCTGGAGAAGAGCCACAGATACGCAGTATTTT.

In nucleotides, the CDR3 is TGTGCCAGCATTCAGGGATTTGAGCAGCCCCAGCATTTT. It translates to CASIQGFEQPQHF. This sequence joins TRBV28 and TRBJ1-5, with D perhaps TRBD1 (5 bases). The CDR3 extends over 13 amino acids. With 7 bases removed from V and 7 bases from J, the gap between germline ends came to 14 bases. Germline CDR1 reads MDHEN; CDR2 reads SYDVKM.

The chain joins TRBV27 to TRBJ2-3; perhaps TRBD2 as D (5 bases). This CDR3 is 13 amino acids long. Germline V lookup: CDR1 MNHEY, CDR2 SMNVEV (reference sequence). V lost 4 bases, J lost 1 base, and 6 bases lay in between. The CDR3 sequence: CASSWTGTDTQYF. CDR3 DNA: TGTGCCAGCAGTTGGACTGGCACAGATACGCAGTATTTT.

In nucleotides, the CDR3 is TGTGCCTGGAGCGTACGGTACGAGCAGTACTTC. As protein: CAWSVRYEQYF. The chain is built from TRBV30 and TRBJ2-5; no reliable D call. The DNA matches TRBJ2-7 better at its end, which makes the J call doubtful. In germline, CDR1 is GTSNPN, CDR2 SVGIG (reference sequence). The CDR3 is 11 residues long.

This chain connects TRBV10-3 to TRBJ2-1; D gene ambiguous. The CDR3 spans 15 residues. CDR1 is ENHRY and CDR2 is SYGVKD in the germline V gene. V dropped 4 bases and J dropped 0 bases, with 10 bases sitting between them. CDR3 DNA: TGTGCCATCAGTGCAAGGGTTAGCTCCTACAATGAGCAGTTCTTC. It specifies CAISARVSSYNEQFF.